This T cell receptor (beta chain) derives from a study of Ad26.COV2.S vaccination and SARS-CoV-2 variants. About the research overall: The Ad26.COV2.S arm of the COV1001 trial was where the donor was placed.

Turning to this clone: No antigen is known for it.

The germline CDR1 and CDR2 sequences are SGHKS and YYEKEE (reference sequence). The V gene lost 6 bases and the J gene lost 7 bases, with 13 bases spanning the gap. The CDR3 totals 12 residues. Findings and limits, study-wide: Total responses of T cells may have been underestimated by the analyses of TCR breadth and depth. Those who received vaccine or placebo ended up with similar non-spike TCR breadth.

Described treatment: around 19 received Ad26.COV2.S at low or high dose, single or two shots; 5 received placebo; per-sample allocation not given. Samples were taken on day 63 after the first vaccine or placebo injection. An Ad26 vector carrying the Wuhan-strain SARS-CoV-2 spike served as the vaccine. TCRdb's table, derived via immunoSEQ multiplex PCR, lists solely in-frame clones and lacks some. This sample has more than 300,000 clones, with about 88% found just once. This clonotype was sampled from a person between 18 and 65 years old who received the Ad26.COV2.S COVID-19 vaccine or a placebo. The sample was peripheral blood, taken in a trial of Ad26.COV2.S vaccine versus placebo. V is TRBV5-5 and J is TRBJ1-1; D gene uncertain. Here the CDR3 reads CASKPTDFEAFF. Here the CDR3 DNA reads TGTGCCAGCAAACCTACTGACTTTGAAGCTTTCTTT. Variable domain in full (rest from reference TRBV5-5 and TRBJ1-1): DAGVTQSPTHLIKTRGQQVTLRCSPISGHKSVSWYQQVLGQGPQFIFQYYEKEERGRGNFPDRFSARQFPNYSSELNVNALLLGDSALYLCASKPTDFEAFFGQGTRLTVV.